The 30 T cell receptor beta chains listed next were all sequenced from one sample in a study of blood T cell repertoires in COVID-19 (TCRdb year 2020). Library method: the immunoSEQ multiplex PCR assay. TCRdb took this table from immuneACCESS and kept in-frame rearrangements with V and J called. Such tables lack part of the clones; where checked against another copy, unresolved V genes explain under half of the gap, and the rest is unexplained. The table for this sample lists about 250,000 clones; 85% of them were counted only once. Roughly 5% of the sample is held by the ten biggest clonotypes. Sequencing was performed on peripheral blood. Receptor source: a man aged 50 to 60 with COVID-19, enrolled during active disease.

The table lists this clone with a count of one. This chain joins TRBV7-3 and TRBJ2-6; 9 nucleotides agree with TRBD2. With V trimmed by 4 bases and J by 0 bases, 4 bases remained unmatched. This CDR3 is built from 17 residues. In germline, CDR1 is SGHTA, CDR2 FQGTGA. CDR3 protein: CASSSRGGASGANVLTF. The CDR3 nucleotides read TGTGCCAGCAGCTCCCGCGGGGGGGCCTCTGGGGCCAACGTCCTGACTTTC.

This sequence joins TRBV19 and TRBJ2-7, with 8 nucleotides matching TRBD2. Trimming removed 3 bases from V and 1 base from J; junction bases left unmatched: 5. The CDR3 length is 15 residues. Germline V CDR1 and CDR2: LNHDA, SQIVND (reference sequence). In nucleotides, the CDR3 is TGTGCCAGTAGTATGAGACTAGCGTATTCCTACGAGCAGTACTTC. This codes for CASSMRLAYSYEQYF.

The V gene is TRBV3-1 (or the pseudogene TRBV3-2), the J gene TRBJ2-1; 7 bases match TRBD1. Germline-derived CDR1 and CDR2 are LGHDT and YNNKEL (reference sequence). J was trimmed by 5 bases and V by 4 bases; bases with no gene match: 11. The CDR3 loop spans 16 amino acids. The CDR3 protein is CASSLPAGTVNNEQFF. The CDR3 DNA sequence: TGTGCCAGCAGCCTACCAGCCGGGACAGTCAACAATGAGCAGTTCTTC.

This clone occurred a few times. This chain links TRBV3-1 (or the pseudogene TRBV3-2) with TRBJ1-6; 8 positions match TRBD1. Germline V gene data show CDR1 as LGHDT and CDR2 as YNNKEL (reference sequence). J was trimmed by 14 bases and V by 5 bases; bases with no gene match: 11. This CDR3 region has 14 residues. DNA for the CDR3: TGTGCCAGCAGCAGTGGACAGGGCGCCACGTCCCTCCACTTT. Its protein is CASSSGQGATSLHF.

CDR3 in DNA: TGTGCCTGGAAAAAAGACAGGCCTAATGAAAAACTGTTTTTT. This translates into CAWKKDRPNEKLFF. The chain uses TRBV30 and TRBJ1-4; D is perhaps TRBD1 (6 bases). The CDR3 runs 14 residues. Germline V gene lookup returns CDR1 GTSNPN and CDR2 SVGIG (reference sequence). V was pared by 4 bases and J by 3 bases, with 12 bases between.

The chain links TRBV7-2 to TRBJ1-6; tentative D call: TRBD1 (5 bases). Per the germline V gene, CDR1 is SGHTA and CDR2 is FQGNSA. This CDR3 is built from 14 residues. V lost 0 bases and J 13 bases, leaving 13 bases between the germline ends. This CDR3 is CASSLAGQGIPLHF. The CDR3 DNA is TGTGCCAGCAGCTTAGCGGGCCAGGGAATTCCCCTCCACTTT.

The chain uses TRBV6-1 and TRBJ1-2, with unresolved D. The CDR3 extends over 13 amino acids. Trimming pared 1 base from V and 7 bases from J, leaving 10 bases between. Germline CDR1 MNHNS, CDR2 SASEGT. As DNA, the CDR3 is TGTGCCAGCAGTGAAGTCACAGTCTCTGGCTACACCTTC. It specifies CASSEVTVSGYTF.

The J gene is TRBJ1-6, the V gene TRBV5-6; TRBD1 matches at 7 bases. There are 17 residues in the CDR3. The V gene's germline CDR1 is SGHDT and CDR2 YYEEEE. J was trimmed by 2 bases and V by 1 base; bases with no gene match: 6. This CDR3 reads CASSLKEGATYNSPLHF. The CDR3 coding sequence is TGTGCCAGCAGCTTGAAGGAGGGGGCAACCTATAATTCACCCCTCCACTTT.

The chain carries TRBV15 and TRBJ2-3, with a possible D match to TRBD2 (6 bases). The CDR3 consists of 16 residues. The germline CDR1 and CDR2 sequences are LNHNV and YYDKDF (reference sequence). V lost 1 base and J lost 4, with 15 bases in between. This CDR3 is CATSRGGWEVADTQYF. CDR3 DNA sequence: TGTGCCACCAGCAGAGGGGGGTGGGAGGTGGCAGATACGCAGTATTTT.

The chain uses TRBV3-1 (or the pseudogene TRBV3-2) and TRBJ2-1; the D is unclear. The germline V gene has CDR1 LGHDT and CDR2 YNNKEL (reference sequence). Trimming took 8 bases from V and 4 from J, leaving 15 bases between them. CDR3 length equals 14 residues. CDR3 region: CASGSPRSYNEQFF. The DNA of the CDR3 is TGTGCCAGCGGCTCCCCGAGGTCTTACAATGAGCAGTTCTTC.

This chain joins TRBV19 and TRBJ1-5; D not resolved. CDR1 and CDR2 (germline): LNHDA, SQIVND (reference sequence). Trimming took 2 bases from V and 1 from J, leaving 9 bases between them. The CDR3 sequence is 15 residues long. This CDR3 is CASSISGESNQPQHF. The CDR3 DNA follows: TGTGCCAGTAGTATATCCGGGGAGAGCAATCAGCCCCAGCATTTT.

The chain joins TRBV27 to TRBJ1-1; D is undetermined. Germline assignment: CDR1 MNHEY and CDR2 SMNVEV (reference sequence). The CDR3 is 13 amino acids. Trimming removed 4 bases from V and 1 base from J, with 7 bases in between. The CDR3 loop reads CASSYEGNTEAFF. In DNA form, the CDR3 reads TGTGCCAGCAGTTACGAGGGGAACACTGAAGCTTTCTTT.

The chain combines TRBV18 with TRBJ2-7; 8 nucleotides line up with TRBD1. The CDR3 loop spans 13 amino acids. V dropped 6 bases and J dropped 6; count of bases not matched to a gene: 7. Germline CDR1 and CDR2: KGHSH and LQKENI. Here the CDR3 DNA reads TGTGCCAGCTCGCGGACAGGGAGCGGCGAGCAGTACTTC. Residues: CASSRTGSGEQYF.

The gene calls are TRBV2 and TRBJ1-5; a possible D gene is TRBD1 (5 bases). CDR3 length: 15 amino acids. Germline CDR1 reads SNHLY; CDR2 reads FYNNEI. V gave up 1 base and J gave up 3 bases, with 10 bases separating them. This CDR3 reads CASSEGQGNNQPQHF. CDR3 nucleotide sequence: TGTGCCAGCAGTGAAGGGCAGGGAAACAATCAGCCCCAGCATTTT.

The rearrangement joins TRBV4-2 to TRBJ1-1; no definite D call. CDR1 and CDR2 from the germline V gene are LGHNA and YNFKEQ. Trimming removed 7 bases from V and 6 bases from J, with 18 bases in between. The CDR3 contains 14 residues. The CDR3 reads CASTEGGPRSEAFF. CDR3 bases: TGTGCCAGCACGGAGGGAGGGCCGAGGTCTGAAGCTTTCTTT.

This clone occurred once. This chain links TRBV4-1 with TRBJ2-1; weak D call: TRBD2 (6 bases). CDR3 length: 13 amino acids. V was shortened by 1 base and J by 5 bases, with 6 bases between the two germline ends. In germline, CDR1 is MGHRA, CDR2 YSYEKL. The CDR3 region is CASSQGRDNEQFF. In DNA, the CDR3 is TGCGCCAGCAGCCAAGGGAGGGACAATGAGCAGTTCTTC.

V usage is TRBV5-1 and J usage is TRBJ2-3; 14 nucleotides match TRBD2. The junction had 8 bases not matched to a gene; V was cut back by 2 bases and J by 0 bases. Germline CDR1 reads SGHRS; CDR2 reads YFSETQ. The CDR3 consists of 19 residues. CDR3 in DNA: TGCGCCAGCAGCTTCATTGGACTAGCGGGGGGTTCTAGCACAGATACGCAGTATTTT. Its protein product is CASSFIGLAGGSSTDTQYF.

The chain has TRBV4-3 and TRBJ2-7, with 10 bases matching TRBD1. CDR1 and CDR2 (germline): LGHNA, YSLEER. This CDR3 has 15 residues. J was trimmed by 5 bases and V by 0 bases; bases with no gene match: 4. The CDR3 DNA sequence: TGCGCCAGCAGCCAAGATCCCGGGACAGGGGACGAGCAGTACTTC. Its protein is CASSQDPGTGDEQYF.

V is TRBV12-3 or TRBV12-4 and J is TRBJ2-3; possible D gene TRBD2, 6 bases. The CDR3 extends over 12 amino acids. V was shortened by 4 bases and J by 14 bases, with 16 bases between the two germline ends. Here the CDR3 DNA reads TGTGCCAGCAGTTCAGAGGAGGGAGGTCCGTATTTT. It yields the protein CASSSEEGGPYF.

The genes are TRBV5-1 and TRBJ2-1; 11 bases are shared with TRBD1. Losses at the gene ends were 1 base for V and 6 bases for J; bases not matched to a gene: 6. This CDR3 has 16 amino acids. Per germline, CDR1 SGHRS and CDR2 YFSETQ. The CDR3 loop reads CASSLSGQGASNEQFF. The CDR3 region has the DNA TGCGCCAGCAGCTTGAGTGGACAGGGGGCGTCCAATGAGCAGTTCTTC.

The rearrangement uses TRBV19 and TRBJ1-2, with no clear D. CDR1 and CDR2 (germline): LNHDA, SQIVND (reference sequence). Trimming removed 3 bases at V and 4 bases at J, with 9 bases between. This CDR3 comprises 13 residues. DNA of the CDR3: TGTGCCAGTAGTATTTCGGGAATCTATGGCTACACCTTC. Amino acids: CASSISGIYGYTF.

V usage is TRBV7-3 and J usage is TRBJ2-3, with a weak D call TRBD2 (5 bases). The V gene lost 3 bases and the J gene lost 2 bases, with 6 bases spanning the gap. The CDR3 loop spans 13 amino acids. Germline CDR1 reads SGHTA; CDR2 reads FQGTGA. CDR3 amino acids: CASSLDFTDTQYF. CDR3 DNA sequence: TGTGCCAGCAGCTTGGACTTCACAGATACGCAGTATTTT. The whole variable domain, remainder taken from reference TRBV7-3 and TRBJ2-3, is GAGVSQTPSNKVTEKGKYVELRCDPISGHTALYWYRQSLGQGPEFLIYFQGTGAADDSGLPNDRFFAVRPEGSVSTLKIQRTERGDSAVYLCASSLDFTDTQYFGPGTRLTVL.

The V and J genes are TRBV6-2 or TRBV6-3 and TRBJ2-3, with no clear D. The germline V gene encodes CDR1 MNHEY and CDR2 SVGEGT. The CDR3 loop spans 16 amino acids. V lost 4 bases, J lost 0 bases, and 14 bases lay in between. In DNA form, the CDR3 reads TGTGCCAGCAGTTCCCTCAAGCTCGCTAGCACAGATACGCAGTATTTT. This translates into CASSSLKLASTDTQYF.

The chain recombines TRBV2 with TRBJ1-5; tentatively, D is TRBD1 (6 bases). Germline assignment: CDR1 SNHLY and CDR2 FYNNEI. Trimming shortened V by 4 bases and J by 1 base, and 11 bases separated the two germline ends. This CDR3 comprises 15 residues. The CDR3: CASSGQGLSNQPQHF. CDR3 nucleotides: TGTGCCAGCAGTGGTCAGGGGCTAAGCAATCAGCCCCAGCATTTT.

The chain uses TRBV3-1 (or the pseudogene TRBV3-2) and TRBJ1-1; D is unclear. The CDR3 has 11 amino acids. V shed 1 base and J shed 7 bases, with 4 bases lying between them. Looked up from germline, CDR1 is LGHDT and CDR2 is YNNKEL (reference sequence). The CDR3 region is CASSQVHEAFF. CDR3 sequence (DNA): TGTGCCAGCAGCCAAGTTCATGAAGCTTTCTTT.

The CDR3 here is CASSQEGGAVPEQYF. The CDR3 nucleotides read TGCGCCAGCAGCCAAGAGGGTGGGGCTGTTCCCGAGCAGTACTTC. This chain links TRBV4-1 with TRBJ2-7; D might be TRBD1 (5 bases). This CDR3 region has 15 residues. V was pared by 0 bases and J by 6 bases, with 15 bases between. Germline CDR1 and CDR2: MGHRA and YSYEKL.

CDR3 region: CASSQGVRDRNWGGNTIYF. In DNA, the CDR3 is TGTGCCAGCAGCCAAGGGGTCCGGGACAGGAATTGGGGAGGAAACACCATATATTTT. The chain is built from TRBV4-2 and TRBJ1-3, with 8 positions matching TRBD1. In germline, CDR1 is LGHNA, CDR2 YNFKEQ. V dropped 1 base and J dropped 4; count of bases not matched to a gene: 15. The CDR3 contains 19 residues.

The table lists this clone with a count of one. The gene calls are TRBV4-1 and TRBJ2-7; no firm D call. The CDR3 has 13 amino acids. In germline, CDR1 is MGHRA, CDR2 YSYEKL. The germline V and J ends were trimmed by 0 bases and 4 bases, with 7 bases remaining between them. CDR3 coding DNA: TGCGCCAGCAGCCAAGATCCCCTGTACGAGCAGTACTTC. Protein sequence: CASSQDPLYEQYF.

The chain combines TRBV2 with TRBJ2-5; perhaps TRBD1 as D (6 bases). This CDR3 contains 11 residues. Germline CDR1 is SNHLY and CDR2 is FYNNEI. CDR3 protein: CGSDRQETQYF. The CDR3 DNA is TGTGGTTCGGACAGACAAGAGACCCAGTACTTC.

The chain has TRBV5-1 and TRBJ1-4, with no clear D. The CDR3 spans 13 residues. CDR1 SGHRS and CDR2 YFSETQ come from the germline V gene. Deletions cut 1 base from V and 4 bases from J, with 5 bases between. The CDR3 here is CASSLSYNEKLFF. Here the CDR3 DNA reads TGCGCCAGCAGCTTGTCCTATAATGAAAAACTGTTTTTT.